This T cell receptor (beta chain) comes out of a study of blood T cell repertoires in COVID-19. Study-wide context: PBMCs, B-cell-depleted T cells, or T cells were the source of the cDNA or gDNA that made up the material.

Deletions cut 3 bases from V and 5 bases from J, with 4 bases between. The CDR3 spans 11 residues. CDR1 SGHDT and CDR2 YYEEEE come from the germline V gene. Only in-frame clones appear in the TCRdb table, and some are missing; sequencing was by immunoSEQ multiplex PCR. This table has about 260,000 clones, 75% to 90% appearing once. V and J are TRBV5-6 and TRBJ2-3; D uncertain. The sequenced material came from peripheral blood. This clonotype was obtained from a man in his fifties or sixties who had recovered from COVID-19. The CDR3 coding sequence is TGTGCCAGCAGCTCCCTAGATACGCAGTATTTT. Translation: CASSSLDTQYF.